The next 17 T cell receptor beta chains were all read from a single sample in a study of blood T cell repertoires in COVID-19. The method was immunoSEQ multiplex PCR; TCRdb's version includes in-frame clones alone and lacks a portion of them. The sample records about 240,000 clones, roughly 90% being singletons. What was sequenced was peripheral blood. These receptors were collected from a man in his sixties with acute or convalescent COVID-19.

The chain carries TRBV18 and TRBJ2-3; D call uncertain. The length of the CDR3 is 16 residues. Germline V gene sequence: CDR1 KGHSH, CDR2 LQKENI. Trimming took off 6 bases at V and 4 bases at J, with 20 bases between the two ends. CDR3 amino acids: CASSLKFGGMADTQYF. The CDR3 DNA sequence: TGTGCCAGCTCCCTGAAATTCGGCGGCATGGCAGATACGCAGTATTTT.

V usage is TRBV5-4 and J usage is TRBJ2-3; TRBD2 aligns across 12 bases. The length of the CDR3 is 17 residues. The germline V gene has CDR1 SGHNT and CDR2 YYREEE (reference sequence). V was clipped by 3 bases and J by 5 bases; unmatched bases: 10. The CDR3 protein is CASSSRLAGDVRDTQYF. DNA of the CDR3: TGTGCCAGCAGCTCTAGACTAGCGGGAGATGTTAGAGATACGCAGTATTTT.

The chain combines TRBV27 with TRBJ2-1; D possibly corresponds to TRBD2 (6 bases). CDR1 is MNHEY, CDR2 SMNVEV, per germline (reference sequence). With 6 bases removed from V and 4 bases from J, the gap between germline ends came to 13 bases. This CDR3 comprises 14 residues. CDR3 nucleotides: TGTGCCAGCAGCTGGACTATTCGGTACAATGAGCAGTTCTTC. Its translation: CASSWTIRYNEQFF.

The rearrangement links TRBV4-2 to TRBJ2-2, with 7 bases aligning to TRBD2. Germline assignment: CDR1 LGHNA and CDR2 YNFKEQ. CDR3 length: 18 amino acids. After removal of 0 bases from V and 9 bases from J, the junction contained 16 bases not matched to a gene. CDR3 sequence (DNA): TGTGCCAGCAGCCAAGATCTCACGGGACTAAGAGTCTTCAGGGAGCTGTTTTTT. Protein sequence: CASSQDLTGLRVFRELFF.

The gene calls are TRBV19 and TRBJ1-4; D is uncertain. V was pared by 1 base and J by 4 bases, with 10 bases between. This CDR3 has 15 amino acids. Looked up from germline, CDR1 is LNHDA and CDR2 is SQIVND (reference sequence). The CDR3 spells CASSIVPGINEKLFF. CDR3 bases: TGTGCCAGTAGTATAGTTCCGGGAATTAATGAAAAACTGTTTTTT.

The chain combines TRBV6-5 with TRBJ1-5; 7 bases are a match to TRBD1. CDR1 is MNHEY and CDR2 is SVGAGI in the germline V gene. This CDR3 spans 15 amino acids. V gave up 4 bases and J gave up 7 bases; unmatched junction bases: 10. CDR3 in DNA: TGTGCCAGCAGTTCGCACCGACAGGGTTCGCAGCCCCAGCATTTT. This codes for CASSSHRQGSQPQHF.

In its sample, this clone was seen once. V usage is TRBV18 and J usage is TRBJ1-2; 7 positions agree with TRBD1. V lost 3 bases, J lost 4 bases, and 5 bases stayed unmatched. CDR1 and CDR2 from the germline V gene are KGHSH and LQKENI. The CDR3 contains 14 residues. The CDR3 DNA is TGTGCCAGCTCACCGTCCGGGACAGCCTATGGCTACACCTTC. Protein sequence: CASSPSGTAYGYTF.

This sequence joins TRBV4-1 and TRBJ1-5; D remains unclear. Germline V gene sequence: CDR1 MGHRA, CDR2 YSYEKL. Trimming removed 0 bases from V and 2 bases from J, with 11 bases in between. This CDR3 region has 16 residues. CDR3 nucleotides: TGCGCCAGCAGCCAAGAGGGGAGTGCGGGCAATCAGCCCCAGCATTTT. Protein sequence: CASSQEGSAGNQPQHF.

This rearrangement joins TRBV4-3 to TRBJ2-7, with TRBD2 matching 7 bases. The CDR3 runs 18 residues. V was clipped by 2 bases and J by 5 bases; unmatched bases: 18. CDR1 LGHNA and CDR2 YSLEER come from the germline V gene. CDR3 sequence: CASSQMPPASGPGNEQYF. CDR3 nucleotide sequence: TGCGCCAGCAGCCAAATGCCTCCCGCTAGCGGACCAGGCAACGAGCAGTACTTC.

This chain's CDR3 is CASSIDRGFSNQPQHF. The CDR3, as DNA: TGTGCCAGTAGTATAGATCGGGGGTTCAGCAATCAGCCCCAGCATTTT. V usage is TRBV19 and J usage is TRBJ1-5; perhaps TRBD1 as D (5 bases). V was shortened by 0 bases and J by 1 base, with 10 bases between the two germline ends. The CDR3 contains 16 residues. The V gene's germline CDR1 is LNHDA and CDR2 SQIVND (reference sequence). Variable domain in full (rest from reference TRBV19 and TRBJ1-5): DGGITQSPKYLFRKEGQNVTLSCEQNLNHDAMYWYRQDPGQGLRLIYYSQIVNDFQKGDIAEGYSVSREKKESFPLTVTSAQKNPTAFYLCASSIDRGFSNQPQHFGDGTRLSIL.

This clone was recorded only once. The chain has TRBV6-2 or TRBV6-3 and TRBJ2-1, with D possibly matching TRBD1 (7 bases). The V and J ends lost 5 bases and 3 bases respectively, with 14 bases between them. The CDR3 runs to 15 residues. Germline V gene data show CDR1 as MNHEY and CDR2 as SVGEGT. In DNA, the CDR3 is TGTGCCAGCAGTAACGGCCAGGGGGGCTACAATGAGCAGTTCTTC. Its protein is CASSNGQGGYNEQFF.

The CDR3 is CASSLRPRGETQYF. CDR3 DNA: TGCGCCAGCAGCCTAAGACCTAGAGGGGAGACCCAGTACTTC. The rearrangement links TRBV5-1 to TRBJ2-5, with D possibly matching TRBD2 (5 bases). V lost 4 bases and J lost 5, with 15 bases in between. Germline CDR1 SGHRS, CDR2 YFSETQ. The CDR3 length is 14 residues.

The chain carries TRBV6-2 or TRBV6-3 and TRBJ1-5; D is possibly TRBD1 (6 bases). This CDR3 is built from 21 residues. Per germline, CDR1 MNHEY and CDR2 SVGEGT. V dropped 0 bases and J dropped 0 bases, with 24 bases sitting between them. In DNA, the CDR3 is TGTGCCAGCAGTTACTCGATGATGGGGGGGCTGACACCTTCTAGCAATCAGCCCCAGCATTTT. It is translated as CASSYSMMGGLTPSSNQPQHF.

J is TRBJ2-7 and V is TRBV21-1; the table's D call, TRBD2, was not checked against the DNA. TRBV21-1 is an annotated pseudogene. CDR3 length: 18 residues. The CDR3 spells CASSAPSGRNEITYEQYF. In DNA, the CDR3 is TGTGCCAGCAGCGCCCCTAGCGGGAGGAATGAAATAACCTACGAGCAGTACTTC.

This chain links TRBV7-2 with TRBJ2-7; TRBD2 might be the D (6 bases). The germline gives CDR1 SGHTA, CDR2 FQGNSA. The V and J ends lost 2 bases and 2 bases respectively, with 13 bases between them. The CDR3 extends over 15 amino acids. The CDR3 nucleotides read TGTGCCAGCAGCTTATCCCCGGGACTTACCTACGAGCAGTACTTC. Protein sequence: CASSLSPGLTYEQYF.

The gene calls are TRBV11-3 and TRBJ2-1, with 14 positions matching TRBD2. The junction had 8 bases not matched to a gene; V was cut back by 5 bases and J by 8 bases. Germline loops: CDR1 SGHNT, CDR2 YENEEA. The CDR3 totals 16 residues. CDR3 coding DNA: TGTGCCAGCAGCCCTGGGACTAGCGGGAGATCGGATGAGCAGTTCTTC. Protein: CASSPGTSGRSDEQFF.

The V call is TRBV14, the J call TRBJ1-1, with TRBD1 as a possible D gene (6 bases). Germline CDR1 is SGHDN and CDR2 is FVKESK. The CDR3 covers 14 residues. The V end lost 5 bases, the J end lost 7 bases, and 17 bases lay between the germline ends. The CDR3 DNA reads as TGTGCCAGCAGCACCATCCTAGGCAGGGGTGAAGCTTTCTTT. Protein sequence: CASSTILGRGEAFF.